This T cell receptor beta chain was documented in a study of blood T cell repertoires in COVID-19. There are 13 residues in the CDR3. Trimming removed 1 base at V and 5 bases at J, with 6 bases between. How the authors handled the data: Nucleated cell number was recorded as an estimate derived from reference gene primer amplification. Produced via immunoSEQ multiplex PCR; TCRdb's table is partial and in-frame only. For V, J and clone size, that table is used; D and trimming come from the DNA. The sample lists roughly 500,000 clones; 70% to 90% were seen once. The sample holds a few counts of this clone.

V gene TRBV12-3 or TRBV12-4 combines with J gene TRBJ1-5; the D is unclear. This clonotype was obtained from a human donor in a cohort sampled during active COVID-19. Sequencing input: peripheral blood. The CDR3 region has the DNA TGTGCCAGCAGTTTAGACATTTATCAGCCCCAGCATTTT. Translated: CASSLDIYQPQHF.